This T cell receptor beta chain was sequenced in a study of T cell changes during pregnancy in multiple sclerosis. TCRdb's table, derived via immunoSEQ multiplex PCR, lists solely in-frame clones and lacks some. The sample has over 35,000 clones, 90% seen once. Per the germline V gene, CDR1 is SGHVS and CDR2 is FNYEAQ. The CDR3 has 12 amino acids. V lost 1 base, J lost 10 bases, and 10 bases lay in between. Sequenced material: CD4+ T cells from peripheral blood mononuclear cells, taken in the first trimester of pregnancy. The chain couples TRBV7-6 to TRBJ2-5, with no clear D. The TCR was taken from a female donor in good health, enrolled as a control in a pregnancy study. The CDR3 loop is CASSLEASSQYF. For the CDR3, the DNA is TGTGCCAGCAGCTTAGAGGCTAGTAGCCAGTACTTC.